This section outlines one TCR beta chain sequence together with its context. This sample was included in a study of blood T cell repertoires in COVID-19. Study-wide background: Sites in the United States, Italy and Spain provided acute and convalescent COVID-19 samples. T cells, B-cell-depleted T cells, or PBMCs provided the cDNA or gDNA that served as material.

Source study methods: Amplification of reference gene primers was used by the study to estimate nucleated cell counts. Sequenced by immunoSEQ multiplex PCR; TCRdb stores in-frame clones only, minus some. V and J calls plus clone size are reproduced from that table; the DNA served to infer D and trimming. The sample records over 150,000 clones, roughly 84% being singletons. Losses at the gene ends were 2 bases for V and 4 bases for J; bases not matched to a gene: 4. The CDR3 is 15 residues long. CDR1 WNHNN and CDR2 SYGVQD come from the germline V gene (reference sequence). The source of this sequence is a man between 18 and 29 years old with active or convalescent COVID-19. The gene calls are TRBV10-1 and TRBJ2-3; 9 positions match TRBD1. Sequenced sample: peripheral blood. DNA for the CDR3: TGCGCCAGCAGTGAGCCGGGACAGGGTCCAGATACGCAGTATTTT. This gives the protein CASSEPGQGPDTQYF.